The 5 T cell receptor beta chains below were found in one sample sequenced in a study of CD8+ T cells in alopecia areata. The sequencing template was cDNA reverse transcribed from extracted RNA. Measured with immunoSEQ multiplex PCR; TCRdb has only the in-frame clones, and not every one. The profile covers about 76,000 clones, with 25% to 30% appearing a single time and more than 12% taken by the ten largest. Treatment indicated: oral pan-JAK inhibitor, 5-10 mg twice daily. The starting material was CD8+ T cells sorted from blood, obtained at week 4, from a patient treated with tofacitinib. The source is a human donor with alopecia areata.

CDR3 amino acids: CSVTGTRDYEQYF. The CDR3 DNA sequence: TGCAGCGTGACCGGGACTAGAGACTACGAGCAGTACTTC. The rearrangement links TRBV29-1 to TRBJ2-7; the match to TRBD2 covers 8 bases. Trimming at V came to 6 bases and at J to 3 bases, leaving 7 bases not matched to a gene. There are 13 residues in the CDR3. Germline-derived CDR1 and CDR2 are SQVTM and ANQGSEA.

The chain employs TRBV9 and TRBJ2-1; tentatively, D is TRBD1 or TRBD2 (7 bases each). Germline V gives CDR1 SGDLS, CDR2 YYNGEE. This CDR3 comprises 12 residues. Trimming pared 7 bases from V and 7 bases from J, leaving 12 bases between. CDR3 sequence: CASGEGANEQFF. CDR3 nucleotide sequence: TGTGCCAGCGGGGAGGGGGCAAATGAGCAGTTCTTC. The full variable domain, in which reference TRBV9 and TRBJ2-1 provide the parts outside the CDR3, is DSGVTQTPKHLITATGQRVTLRCSPRSGDLSVYWYQQSLDQGLQFLIQYYNGEERAKGNILERFSAQQFPDLHSELNLSSLELGDSALYFCASGEGANEQFFGPGTRLTVL.

The CDR3 sequence is CASSDSSNQPQHF. The CDR3, as DNA: TGTGCCAGCAGTGACTCTAGCAATCAGCCCCAGCATTTT. The gene calls are TRBV25-1 and TRBJ1-5; D gene ambiguous. The V end lost 3 bases, the J end lost 0 bases, and 3 bases lay between the germline ends. CDR3 size: 13 residues. Germline CDR1 reads MGHDK; CDR2 reads SYGVNS.

The chain joins TRBV29-1 to TRBJ2-3; TRBD2 agrees at 11 bases. CDR1 and CDR2 (germline): SQVTM, ANQGSEA. The ends lost 5 bases at V and 5 bases at J; junction bases unmatched: 15. The CDR3 sequence is 17 residues long. CDR3 amino acids: CSVTGLISGRAVDTQYF. The CDR3, as DNA: TGCAGCGTTACCGGGTTGATTAGCGGGAGGGCCGTAGATACGCAGTATTTT.

This clone is termed medium-sized. J is TRBJ2-4 and V is TRBV9, with D perhaps matching TRBD1 (5 bases). The CDR3 spans 12 residues. Germline CDR1 and CDR2: SGDLS and YYNGEE. Trimming left V 3 bases short and J 14 bases short, with 15 bases between. The CDR3 DNA follows: TGTGCCAGCAGCGGCCTGACAGACGAGAAGTACTTC. It encodes CASSGLTDEKYF.